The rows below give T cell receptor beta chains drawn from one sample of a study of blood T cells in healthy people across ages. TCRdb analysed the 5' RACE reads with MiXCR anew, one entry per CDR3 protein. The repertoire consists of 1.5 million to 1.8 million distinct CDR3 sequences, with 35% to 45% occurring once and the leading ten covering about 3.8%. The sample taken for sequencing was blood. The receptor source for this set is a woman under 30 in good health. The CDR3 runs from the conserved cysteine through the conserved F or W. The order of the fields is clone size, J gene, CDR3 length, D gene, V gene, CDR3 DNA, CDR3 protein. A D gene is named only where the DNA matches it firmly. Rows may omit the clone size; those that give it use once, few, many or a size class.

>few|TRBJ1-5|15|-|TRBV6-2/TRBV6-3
TGTGCCAGCCATTTTGGGGGGGCCTACAATCAGCCCCAGCATTTT
CASHFGGAYNQPQHF
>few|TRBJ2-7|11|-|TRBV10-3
TGTGCCACCGGGGTCGGGGATGAGCAGTACTTC
CATGVGDEQYF
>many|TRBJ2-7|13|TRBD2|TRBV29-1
TGCAGCGTTGTGGGACTAGCGGCCTACGAGCAGTACTTC
CSVVGLAAYEQYF
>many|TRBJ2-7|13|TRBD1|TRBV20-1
TGCAGTGCAACGGACAGGTACGAGTACGAGCAGTACTTC
CSATDRYEYEQYF
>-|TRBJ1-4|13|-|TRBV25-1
TGTGCCAGCAGTGCCGGGGGGGATGAAAAACTGTTTTTT
CASSAGGDEKLFF
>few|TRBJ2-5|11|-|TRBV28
TGTGCCAGCAGTTCCCGGTCGACCCAGTACTTC
CASSSRSTQYF
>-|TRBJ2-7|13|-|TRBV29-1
TGCAGCGTTGGTGCGGGAATTACCTACGAGCAGTACTTC
CSVGAGITYEQYF
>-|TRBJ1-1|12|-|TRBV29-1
TGCAGCGTTGTAGCAGGGATCACTGAAGCTTTCTTT
CSVVAGITEAFF
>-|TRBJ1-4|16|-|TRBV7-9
TGTGCCAGCAGCTTAGCCCGGGACATCCCGAATGAAAAACTGTTTTTT
CASSLARDIPNEKLFF
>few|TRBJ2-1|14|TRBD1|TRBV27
TGTGCCAGCAGTGCCGGGACAGGGGGCTTAGAGCAGTTCTTC
CASSAGTGGLEQFF
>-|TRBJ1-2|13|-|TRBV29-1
TGCAGCGTTGATCACGGGTTAAACTATGGCTACACCTTC
CSVDHGLNYGYTF
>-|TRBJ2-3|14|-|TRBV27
TGTGCCAGCAGTTTTGTGGGGGGGCGGGATGCGCAGTATTTT
CASSFVGGRDAQYF
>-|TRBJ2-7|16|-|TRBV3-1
TGTGCCAGCAGCCCGGAAGGAGGTATATTCGGGAATGAGCAGTACTTC
CASSPEGGIFGNEQYF
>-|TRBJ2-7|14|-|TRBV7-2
TGTGCCAGCAGCTTAGCAGGGCCGAATTACGAGCAGTACTTC
CASSLAGPNYEQYF
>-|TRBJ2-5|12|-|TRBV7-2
TGTGCCAGCAGCTTCCCGGCCTACGGGCAGTACTTC
CASSFPAYGQYF
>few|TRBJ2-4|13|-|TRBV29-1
TGCAGCGTTCAACCCAGGGGTAAAAACATTCAGTACTTC
CSVQPRGKNIQYF
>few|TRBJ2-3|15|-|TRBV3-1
TGTGCCAGCAGCCAAGTCTATCGAGTCACAGATACGCAGTATTTT
CASSQVYRVTDTQYF
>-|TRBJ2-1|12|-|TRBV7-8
TGTGCCAGCCGCCTGAGGGTGGATGAGCAGTTCTTC
CASRLRVDEQFF
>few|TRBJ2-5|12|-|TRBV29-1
TGCAGCGTTGATAGACCGGGGGAGACCCAGTACTTC
CSVDRPGETQYF
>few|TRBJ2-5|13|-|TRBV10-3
TGTGCCATCAGAGCCACTAGTCTAGAGACCCAGTACTTC
CAIRATSLETQYF